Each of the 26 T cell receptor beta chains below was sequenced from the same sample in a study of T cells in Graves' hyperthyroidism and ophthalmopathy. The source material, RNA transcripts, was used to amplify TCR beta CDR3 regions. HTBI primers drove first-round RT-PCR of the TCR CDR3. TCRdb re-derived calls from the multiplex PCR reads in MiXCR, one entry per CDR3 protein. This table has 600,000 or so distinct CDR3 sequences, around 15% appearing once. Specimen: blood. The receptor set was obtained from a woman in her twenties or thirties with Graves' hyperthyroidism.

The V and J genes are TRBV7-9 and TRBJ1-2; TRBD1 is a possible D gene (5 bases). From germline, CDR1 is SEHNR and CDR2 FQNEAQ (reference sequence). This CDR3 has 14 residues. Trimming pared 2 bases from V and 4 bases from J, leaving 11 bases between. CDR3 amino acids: CASSLSPDSYGYTF. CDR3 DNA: TGTGCCAGCAGCTTATCTCCCGACAGCTATGGCTACACCTTC. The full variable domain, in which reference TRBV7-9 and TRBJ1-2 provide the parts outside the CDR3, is DTGVSQNPRHKITKRGQNVTFRCDPISEHNRLYWYRQTLGQGPEFLTYFQNEAQLEKSRLLSDRFSAERPKGSFSTLEIQRTEQGDSAMYLCASSLSPDSYGYTFGSGTRLTVV.

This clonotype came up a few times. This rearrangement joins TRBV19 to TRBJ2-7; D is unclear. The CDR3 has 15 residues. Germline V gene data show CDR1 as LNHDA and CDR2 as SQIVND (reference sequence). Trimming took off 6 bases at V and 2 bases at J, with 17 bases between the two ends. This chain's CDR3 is CASSTNRGSTYEQYF. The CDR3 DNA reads TGTGCCAGTAGCACAAATAGAGGCAGCACCTACGAGCAGTACTTC.

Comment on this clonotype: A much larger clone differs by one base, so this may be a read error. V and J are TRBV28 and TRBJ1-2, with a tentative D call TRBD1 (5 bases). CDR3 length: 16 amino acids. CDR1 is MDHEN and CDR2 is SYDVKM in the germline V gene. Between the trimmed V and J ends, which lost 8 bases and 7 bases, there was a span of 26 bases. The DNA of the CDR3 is TGTGCCAGCTTTTCGACGGGGCAGGGTGGCACCTGTGGCTACACCTTC. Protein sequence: CASFSTGQGGTCGYTF.

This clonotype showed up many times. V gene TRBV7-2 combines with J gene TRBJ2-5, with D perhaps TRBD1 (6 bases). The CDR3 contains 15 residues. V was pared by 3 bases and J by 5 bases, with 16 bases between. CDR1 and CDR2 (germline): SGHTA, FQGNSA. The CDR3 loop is CASSLTGTPKETQYF. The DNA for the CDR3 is TGTGCCAGCAGCTTGACAGGTACACCCAAGGAGACCCAGTACTTC.

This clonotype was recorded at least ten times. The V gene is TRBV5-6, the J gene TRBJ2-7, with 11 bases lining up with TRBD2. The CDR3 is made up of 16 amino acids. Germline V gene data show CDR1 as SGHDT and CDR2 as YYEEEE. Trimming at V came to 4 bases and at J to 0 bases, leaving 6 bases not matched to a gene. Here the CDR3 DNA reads TGTGCCAGCAGCGTAGCGGGAGGGAGGAGCTCCTACGAGCAGTACTTC. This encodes CASSVAGGRSSYEQYF.

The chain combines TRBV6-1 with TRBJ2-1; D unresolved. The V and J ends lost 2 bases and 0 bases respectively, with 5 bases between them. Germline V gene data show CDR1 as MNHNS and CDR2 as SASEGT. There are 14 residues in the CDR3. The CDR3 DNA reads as TGTGCCAGCAGTGAATACAGCTCCTACAATGAGCAGTTCTTC. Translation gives CASSEYSSYNEQFF.

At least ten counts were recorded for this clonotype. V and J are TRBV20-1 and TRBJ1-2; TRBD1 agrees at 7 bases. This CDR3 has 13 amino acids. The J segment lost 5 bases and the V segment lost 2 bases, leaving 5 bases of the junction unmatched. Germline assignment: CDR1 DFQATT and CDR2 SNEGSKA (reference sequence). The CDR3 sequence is CSARLTGPYGYTF. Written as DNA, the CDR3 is TGCAGTGCTAGATTGACAGGGCCTTATGGCTACACCTTC.

This chain's CDR3 is CASSQASQQGRINEKLFF. In nucleotides, the CDR3 is TGCGCCAGCAGCCAAGCCTCCCAACAAGGACGGATTAATGAAAAACTGTTTTTT. V usage is TRBV4-1 and J usage is TRBJ1-4; unclear D gene. Germline values: CDR1 MGHRA, CDR2 YSYEKL. The CDR3 contains 18 residues. V was shortened by 1 base and J by 4 bases, with 19 bases between the two germline ends.

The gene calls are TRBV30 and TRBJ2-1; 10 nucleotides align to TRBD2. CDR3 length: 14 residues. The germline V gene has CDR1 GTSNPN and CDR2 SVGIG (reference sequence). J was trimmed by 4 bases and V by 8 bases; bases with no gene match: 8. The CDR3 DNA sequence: TGTGCCGGGTCGGGACTAGCGCCATACAATGAGCAGTTCTTC. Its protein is CAGSGLAPYNEQFF. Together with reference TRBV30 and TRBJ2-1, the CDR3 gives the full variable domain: SQTIHQWPATLVQPVGSPLSLECTVEGTSNPNLYWYRQAAGRGLQLLFYSVGIGQISSEVPQNLSASRPQDRQFILSSKKLLLSDSGFYLCAGSGLAPYNEQFFGPGTRLTVL.

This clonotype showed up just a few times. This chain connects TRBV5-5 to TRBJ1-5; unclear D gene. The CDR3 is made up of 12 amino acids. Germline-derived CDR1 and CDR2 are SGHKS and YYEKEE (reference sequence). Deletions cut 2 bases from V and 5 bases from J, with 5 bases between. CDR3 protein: CASSFSDQPQHF. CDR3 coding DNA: TGTGCCAGCAGCTTTTCAGATCAGCCCCAGCATTTT.

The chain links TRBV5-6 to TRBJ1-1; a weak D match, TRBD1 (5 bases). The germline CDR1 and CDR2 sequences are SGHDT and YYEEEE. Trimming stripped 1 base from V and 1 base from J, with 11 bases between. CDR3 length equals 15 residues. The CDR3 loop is CASSLLDITNTEAFF. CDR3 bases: TGTGCCAGCAGCTTGCTGGACATAACGAACACTGAAGCTTTCTTT.

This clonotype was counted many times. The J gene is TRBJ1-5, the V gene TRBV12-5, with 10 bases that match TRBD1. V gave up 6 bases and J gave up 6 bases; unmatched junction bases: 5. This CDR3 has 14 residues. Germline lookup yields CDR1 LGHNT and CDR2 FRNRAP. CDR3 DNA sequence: TGTGCTAGTGGCAAGACAGGGGGCGGTCAGCCCCAGCATTTT. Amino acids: CASGKTGGGQPQHF. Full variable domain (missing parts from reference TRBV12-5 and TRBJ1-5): DARVTQTPRHKVTEMGQEVTMRCQPILGHNTVFWYRQTMMQGLELLAYFRNRAPLDDSGMPKDRFSAEMPDATLATLKIQPSEPRDSAVYFCASGKTGGGQPQHFGDGTRLSIL.

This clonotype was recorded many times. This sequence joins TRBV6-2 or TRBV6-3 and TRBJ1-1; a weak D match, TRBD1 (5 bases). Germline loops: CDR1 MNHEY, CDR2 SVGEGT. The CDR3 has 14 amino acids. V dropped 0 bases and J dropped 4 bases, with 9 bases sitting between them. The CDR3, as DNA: TGTGCCAGCAGTTACTCGAGACAGTTCACTGAAGCTTTCTTT. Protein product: CASSYSRQFTEAFF.

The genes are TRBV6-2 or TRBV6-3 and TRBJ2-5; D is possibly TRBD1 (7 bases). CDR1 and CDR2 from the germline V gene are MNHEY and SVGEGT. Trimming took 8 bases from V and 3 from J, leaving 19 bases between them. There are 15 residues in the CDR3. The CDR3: CASEGGGTGEETQYF. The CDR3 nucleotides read TGTGCCAGCGAAGGGGGCGGGACGGGAGAAGAGACCCAGTACTTC.

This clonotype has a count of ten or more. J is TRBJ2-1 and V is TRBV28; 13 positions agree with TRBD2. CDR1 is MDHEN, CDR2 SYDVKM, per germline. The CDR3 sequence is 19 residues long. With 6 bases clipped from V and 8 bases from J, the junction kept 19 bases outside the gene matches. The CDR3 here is CASRATTSGRAGRYHEQFF. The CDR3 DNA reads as TGTGCCAGCAGGGCCACAACTAGCGGGAGGGCTGGTCGTTATCATGAGCAGTTCTTC.

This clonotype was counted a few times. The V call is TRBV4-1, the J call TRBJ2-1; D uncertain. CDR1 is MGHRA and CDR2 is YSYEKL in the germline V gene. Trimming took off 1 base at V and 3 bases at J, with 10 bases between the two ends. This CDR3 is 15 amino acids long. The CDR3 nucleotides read TGCGCCAGCAGCCAAGGGAAGGGTAACTACAATGAGCAGTTCTTC. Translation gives CASSQGKGNYNEQFF.

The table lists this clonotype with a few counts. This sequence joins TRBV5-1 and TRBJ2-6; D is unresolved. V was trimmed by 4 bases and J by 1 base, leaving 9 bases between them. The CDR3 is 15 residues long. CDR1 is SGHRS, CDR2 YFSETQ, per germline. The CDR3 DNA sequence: TGCGCCAGCAGCCAAGAGCCATCTGGGGCCAACGTCCTGACTTTC. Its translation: CASSQEPSGANVLTF.

Here the CDR3 reads CASSRNVPGRRRNTIYF. DNA of the CDR3: TGTGCCAGCAGCCGTAACGTTCCGGGACGCCGGCGAAACACCATATATTTT. The chain combines TRBV7-9 with TRBJ1-3; D possibly corresponds to TRBD1 (5 bases). CDR1 is SEHNR and CDR2 is FQNEAQ in the germline V gene (reference sequence). V lost 5 bases, J lost 5 bases, and 22 bases lay in between. This CDR3 is 17 amino acids long.

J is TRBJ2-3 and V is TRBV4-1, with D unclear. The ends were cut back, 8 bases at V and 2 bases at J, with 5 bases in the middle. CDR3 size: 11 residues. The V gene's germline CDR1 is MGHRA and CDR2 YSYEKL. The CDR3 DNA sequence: TGCGCCAGCCTGCACACAGATACGCAGTATTTT. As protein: CASLHTDTQYF.

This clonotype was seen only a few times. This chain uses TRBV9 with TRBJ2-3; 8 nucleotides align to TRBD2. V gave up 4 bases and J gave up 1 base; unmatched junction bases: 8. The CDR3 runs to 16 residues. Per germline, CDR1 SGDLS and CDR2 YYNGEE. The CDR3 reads CASSRLAGPRTDTQYF. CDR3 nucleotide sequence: TGTGCCAGCAGCCGTCTAGCGGGCCCTCGCACAGATACGCAGTATTTT. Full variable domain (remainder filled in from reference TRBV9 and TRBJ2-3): DSGVTQTPKHLITATGQRVTLRCSPRSGDLSVYWYQQSLDQGLQFLIQYYNGEERAKGNILERFSAQQFPDLHSELNLSSLELGDSALYFCASSRLAGPRTDTQYFGPGTRLTVL.

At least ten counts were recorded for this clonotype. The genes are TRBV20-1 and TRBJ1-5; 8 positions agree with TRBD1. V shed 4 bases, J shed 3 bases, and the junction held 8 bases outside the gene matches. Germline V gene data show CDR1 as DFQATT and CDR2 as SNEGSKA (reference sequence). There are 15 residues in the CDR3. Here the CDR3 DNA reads TGCAGTGCTACTAGAACAGGGGGGGACAATCAGCCCCAGCATTTT. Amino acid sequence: CSATRTGGDNQPQHF.

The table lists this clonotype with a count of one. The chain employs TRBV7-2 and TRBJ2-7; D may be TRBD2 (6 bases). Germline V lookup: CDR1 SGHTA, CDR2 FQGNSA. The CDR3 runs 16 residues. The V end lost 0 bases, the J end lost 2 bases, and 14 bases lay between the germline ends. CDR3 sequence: CASSLAELAGAYEQYF. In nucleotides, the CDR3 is TGTGCCAGCAGCTTAGCGGAACTAGCAGGAGCCTACGAGCAGTACTTC.

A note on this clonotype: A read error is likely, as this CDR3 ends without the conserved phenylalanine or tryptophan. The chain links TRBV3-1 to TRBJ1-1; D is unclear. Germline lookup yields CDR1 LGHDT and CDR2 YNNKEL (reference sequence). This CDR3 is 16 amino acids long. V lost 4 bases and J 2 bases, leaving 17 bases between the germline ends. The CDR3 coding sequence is TGTGCCAGCAGCCCGCTTGCAGGTTTGTATAACACTGAAGCTTTCTAT. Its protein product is CASSPLAGLYNTEAFY.

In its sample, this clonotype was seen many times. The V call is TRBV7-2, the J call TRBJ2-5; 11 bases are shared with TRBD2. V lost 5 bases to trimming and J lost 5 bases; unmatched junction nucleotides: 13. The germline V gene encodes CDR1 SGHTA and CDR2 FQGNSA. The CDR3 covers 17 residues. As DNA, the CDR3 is TGTGCCAGCAGCCCGACTTTACTAGCGGGAGAAGAGGAGACCCAGTACTTC. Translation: CASSPTLLAGEEETQYF.

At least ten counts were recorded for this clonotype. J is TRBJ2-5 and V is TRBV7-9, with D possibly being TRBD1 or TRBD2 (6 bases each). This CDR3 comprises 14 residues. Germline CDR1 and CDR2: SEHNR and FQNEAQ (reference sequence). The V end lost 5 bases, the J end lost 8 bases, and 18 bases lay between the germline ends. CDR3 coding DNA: TGTGCCAGCAGCCCCCACAGGGAGGTAGGAACCCAGTACTTC. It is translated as CASSPHREVGTQYF.

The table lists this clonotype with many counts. The CDR3 sequence is CAWSAERDRAPNEQFF. The CDR3 coding sequence is TGTGCCTGGAGTGCTGAACGGGACAGGGCGCCCAATGAGCAGTTCTTC. The chain is built from TRBV30 and TRBJ2-1, with 9 bases aligning to TRBD1. V lost 1 base, J lost 6 bases, and 10 bases stayed unmatched. Germline CDR1 GTSNPN, CDR2 SVGIG (reference sequence). This CDR3 comprises 16 residues.